A selection of T cell receptor beta chains follows, all from one sample in a study of blood T cells in healthy people across ages. TCRdb independently ran MiXCR on the 5' RACE reads; one entry per CDR3 protein. The data contain around 780,000 distinct CDR3 sequences, roughly three fifths of them singletons. Sequenced sample: blood. The source of these receptors is a man aged 40-50 years in good health. Both conserved end residues are part of each CDR3. D genes are given only for firm matches. Size tells how often a clone was seen (once, few, many) or the class of an expanded clone, and some rows leave it out.

clone_size j_call v_call d_call cdr3_nt cdr3_aa
. TRBJ2-5 TRBV27 TRBD1 TGTGCCAGCAGTCAAACAGGGGTCTACGAACAGTACTTC CASSQTGVYEQYF
. TRBJ2-3 TRBV20-1 TRBD2 TGCAGTGCTGAGACTAGCGGGAGGTCTCGTCTCTTGTCCACAGATACGCAGTATTTT CSAETSGRSRLLSTDTQYF
. TRBJ1-1 TRBV20-1 . TGCAGTGCTAGACCGCAGGGGAGCACTGAAGCTTTCTTT CSARPQGSTEAFF
few TRBJ2-7 TRBV10-3 . TGTGCCATCGCCGGGACGGGGAAAAACGAGCAGTACTTC CAIAGTGKNEQYF
few TRBJ2-5 TRBV6-1 . TGTGCCAGCAGCTCAGGGTTTGAGACCCAGTACTTC CASSSGFETQYF
. TRBJ1-1 TRBV2 . TGTGCCAGCAGTGACGGTACAGGACCTGAAGCTTTCTTT CASSDGTGPEAFF
. TRBJ2-7 TRBV7-2 TRBD2 TGTGCCAGCAGCTTGAAGACAGCGGGAGGGCACTACAATGAGCAGTACTTC CASSLKTAGGHYNEQYF
. TRBJ2-7 TRBV20-1 . TGCAGTGCTAGTAATCGGGATAGCGTTATCTCCTACGAGCAGTACTTC CSASNRDSVISYEQYF
. TRBJ2-7 TRBV11-3 . TGTGCCAGCAGCTTAGGGATGGAGCAGTACTTC CASSLGMEQYF
. TRBJ2-7 TRBV27 . TGTGCCAGCAGTTCGGGGGCTGGTTACGAGCAGTACTTC CASSSGAGYEQYF
. TRBJ2-7 TRBV6-5 TRBD2 TGTGCCAGCAGGTGGACTAGCGGGAGGTACTACGAGCAGTACTTC CASRWTSGRYYEQYF
once TRBJ1-5 TRBV11-1 TRBD1 TGTGCCAGCAGCTTGGGACCCGACAGGGTCGGATCTCCTGATCAGCCCCAGCATTTT CASSLGPDRVGSPDQPQHF
. TRBJ2-6 TRBV29-1 . TGCAGCGCCGGGACCGACGCCTCTGGGGCCAACGTCCTGACTTTC CSAGTDASGANVLTF
. TRBJ2-7 TRBV28 . TGTGCCAGCGGGGTCCCCAGTGGGAGTGCCACATACGAGCAGTACTTC CASGVPSGSATYEQYF
. TRBJ1-1 TRBV14 . TGTGTCAGCAGCCAAGATTCCCGTGGGGGGGAGAACACTGAAGCTTTCTTT CVSSQDSRGGENTEAFF
. TRBJ2-4 TRBV7-9 TRBD2 TGTGCCAGCAGCCAAGCGGGAGCTAGGGCCAAAAACATTCAGTACTTC CASSQAGARAKNIQYF
few TRBJ2-3 TRBV5-1 . TGCGCCAGCAGCAAATCGGACCCCACCGGTAAAAATACGCAGTATTTT CASSKSDPTGKNTQYF
. TRBJ2-5 TRBV15 . TGTGCCACCAGCAGAGATTATGTGATCCAGTACTTC CATSRDYVIQYF
. TRBJ2-7 TRBV14 . TGTGCCAGCAGCCACCGGGACTCGCGAATCATCTACGAGCAGTACTTC CASSHRDSRIIYEQYF
once TRBJ2-1 TRBV5-1 . TGCGCCAGCAGCTTAAATTCGGGGCTACCTACCAGGACGCAGTTCTTC CASSLNSGLPTRTQFF
. TRBJ2-7 TRBV27 . TGTGCCAGCAGTTTAGAGTCCAAATACGAGCAGTACTTC CASSLESKYEQYF
. TRBJ2-1 TRBV6-5 TRBD2 TGTGCCAGCTCACAAGTAGCGGGGGTATCCTACAATGAGCAGTTCTTC CASSQVAGVSYNEQFF
few TRBJ2-5 TRBV5-1 . TGCGCCAGCAGCCGCGCCGGGGCTCAAGAGACCCAGTACTTC CASSRAGAQETQYF
. TRBJ2-5 TRBV18 TRBD1 TGTGCCAGCTCACCACTAGTCGGGACAGGGGGTCAAGAGACCCAGTACTTC CASSPLVGTGGQETQYF
. TRBJ2-7 TRBV20-1 . TGCAGTGCTAGAGCACGATCGGGGCCCTCCTACGAGCAGTACTTC CSARARSGPSYEQYF
. TRBJ2-5 TRBV7-2 . TGTGCCAGCAGCTTAGAACCAGCGGGCCGCCTCAAGACCCAGTACTTC CASSLEPAGRLKTQYF
few TRBJ2-7 TRBV25-1 TRBD1 TGTGCCACGACAGGGGGCCTATACGAGCAGTACTTC CATTGGLYEQYF
. TRBJ2-3 TRBV2 TRBD2 TGTGCCAGCAGGGCGACTAGCGGGGGCTCAGGTACGCAGTATTTT CASRATSGGSGTQYF
. TRBJ1-5 TRBV27 TRBD1 TGTGCCAGCAGCCCGGACAGGGGACCATATAGCAATCAGCCCCAGCATTTT CASSPDRGPYSNQPQHF
few TRBJ2-5 TRBV28 TRBD2 TGTGCCAGCACCATGGGGCGGGGGGCCGGTTCAGAGACCCAGTACTTC CASTMGRGAGSETQYF
. TRBJ1-1 TRBV25-1 TRBD1 TGTGCCAGCAGTGAAAGGGGACAGAGATCGAACACTGAAGCTTTCTTT CASSERGQRSNTEAFF
. TRBJ2-3 TRBV7-2 TRBD1 TGTGCCAGCAGCTTACGGGGTTGGGGACAGGGGGCGACAGATACGCAGTATTTT CASSLRGWGQGATDTQYF
many TRBJ2-7 TRBV7-2 TRBD2 TGTGCCAGCAGCTCGCTAGCGGGAGGCTACGAGCAGTACTTC CASSSLAGGYEQYF
. TRBJ2-1 TRBV29-1 . TGCAGCGTTTCTCGGTACAATGAGCAGTTCTTC CSVSRYNEQFF
. TRBJ2-1 TRBV20-1 TRBD2 TGCAGTGCCCCGACCGCTAGCGGGAGATACGATGAGCAGTTCTTC CSAPTASGRYDEQFF